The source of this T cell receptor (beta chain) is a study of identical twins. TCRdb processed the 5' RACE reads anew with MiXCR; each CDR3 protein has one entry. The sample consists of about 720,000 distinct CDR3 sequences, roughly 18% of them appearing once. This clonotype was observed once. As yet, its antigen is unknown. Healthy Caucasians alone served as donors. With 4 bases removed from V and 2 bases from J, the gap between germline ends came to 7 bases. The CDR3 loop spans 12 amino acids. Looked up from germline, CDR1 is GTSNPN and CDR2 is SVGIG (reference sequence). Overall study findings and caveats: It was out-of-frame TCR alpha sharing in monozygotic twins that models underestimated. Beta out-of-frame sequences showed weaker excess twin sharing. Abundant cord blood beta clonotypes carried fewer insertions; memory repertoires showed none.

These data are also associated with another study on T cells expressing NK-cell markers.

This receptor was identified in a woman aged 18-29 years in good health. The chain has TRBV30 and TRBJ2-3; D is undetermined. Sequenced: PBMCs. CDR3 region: CAWKGFTDTQYF. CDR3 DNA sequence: TGTGCCTGGAAAGGATTCACAGATACGCAGTATTTT.